This T cell receptor (beta chain) was profiled in a study of T cell responses to AZD1222 COVID-19 vaccine. The study's findings and limits: Clonal diversity was possibly underestimated, and the donors were mostly white British, with more females. The study found Spike-specific TCR breadth and depth rose after two AZD1222 doses. Unmutated variant regions are reportedly targeted by nearly half of spike-specific TCRs.

This clone has only one observation. The antigen is undetermined. V lost 5 bases, J lost 7 bases, and 7 bases stayed unmatched. The length of the CDR3 is 15 residues. Germline V gene data show CDR1 as SEHNR and CDR2 as FQNEAQ (reference sequence). Some clones are missing from TCRdb's copy, which holds only in-frame ones; the method was immunoSEQ multiplex PCR. The sample shows approximately 170,000 clones, roughly 94% of them seen only once. The material sequenced was peripheral blood, taken 28 days after the second AZD1222 dose. The chain recombines TRBV7-9 with TRBJ2-3; TRBD2 matches at 12 bases. The receptor's source is an adult who received the AZD1222 COVID-19 vaccine. The CDR3 nucleotides are TGTGCCAGCAGCCGACCAGGACTAGCGGGAAATACGCAGTATTTT. Translation: CASSRPGLAGNTQYF.